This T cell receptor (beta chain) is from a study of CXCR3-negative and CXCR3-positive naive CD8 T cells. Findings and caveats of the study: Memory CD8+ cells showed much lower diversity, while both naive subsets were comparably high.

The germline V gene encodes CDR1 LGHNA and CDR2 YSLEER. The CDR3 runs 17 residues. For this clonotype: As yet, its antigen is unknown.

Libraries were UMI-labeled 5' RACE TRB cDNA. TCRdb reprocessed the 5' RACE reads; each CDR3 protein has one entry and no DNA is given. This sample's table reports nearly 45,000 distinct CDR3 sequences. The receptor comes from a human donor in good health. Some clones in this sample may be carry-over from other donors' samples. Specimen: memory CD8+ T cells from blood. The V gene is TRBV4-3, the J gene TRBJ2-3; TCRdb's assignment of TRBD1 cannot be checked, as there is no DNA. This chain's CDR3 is CASSRPTGPPKTDTQYF.